One TCR beta chain is described in this entry. Its specificity is not known. This entry is derived from a study of cytomegalovirus exposure and HLA in healthy donors. Study-wide context: Early release data held 80 million to 100 million unique TCRs from HLA-typed donors.

13 Jbeta primers and 60 Vbeta primers were used for the PCR. Repertoires were generated with immunoSEQ multiplex PCR, while TCRdb's copy carries only in-frame clones and drops some. The sample totals 90,000 to 120,000 clones. The study, taken as a whole, reports: There were 150 to 200 TCR beta chains listed as cytomegalovirus-associated. Later on, an analysis found that several of the most significant clusters appeared to be linked to common viral pathogens, which included parvovirus B19. One variant, a missense change in DCLRE1C, was linked in a later analysis to TCR beta V- and J-gene trimming.

The source is a middle-aged man in good health and CMV-seronegative. The specimen was PBMCs.

The CDR3 sequence: CASSKGTGSNTGELFF. The CDR3 region has the DNA TGTGCCAGCTCAAAGGGGACAGGGTCGAACACCGGGGAGCTGTTTTTT. The chain recombines TRBV18 with TRBJ2-2, with TRBD1 identical over 9 bases. CDR1 KGHSH and CDR2 LQKENI come from the germline V gene. Trimming removed 5 bases from V and 0 bases from J; junction bases left unmatched: 4. The CDR3 length is 16 residues.